This T cell receptor (beta chain) was captured by sequencing in a study of beta chain features in type 1 diabetes. Averaging roughly 0.12 L, one heparinised blood draw came from each individual donor. CD45RO/CCR7/CD25/CD127/CD95/CD27 staining was used to isolate CD4+ naive, central memory, regulatory and stem cell-like memory cells by sorting. On this clone: Its antigen is not known.

cDNA synthesis used the whole RNA isolate, giving expressed TCRB sequences. The average output of naive, central memory and regulatory T cell samples was several million reads. The protocol was immunoSEQ multiplex PCR, while the TCRdb copy is restricted to in-frame clones and leaves out a portion. Of 95,000 to 150,000 clones in the sample, 17% were seen once. The study's findings and limits: Individuals with type 1 diabetes displayed fewer insertions and more deletions at VDJ junctions. For Type 1 diabetes patients, all four CD4+ subsets carried TCRB CDR3s that were moderately but significantly shorter.

The source is a man between 18 and 35 years old with type 1 diabetes. Input material: central memory CD4+ T cells from blood.

The CDR3 is CASSEEGPEDEQFF. DNA for the CDR3: TGTGCCAGCAGTGAAGAGGGCCCGGAGGATGAGCAGTTCTTC. The rearrangement links TRBV25-1 to TRBJ2-1; perhaps TRBD2 as D (5 bases). In germline, CDR1 is MGHDK, CDR2 SYGVNS. This CDR3 is 14 amino acids long. The V end lost 2 bases, the J end lost 8 bases, and 13 bases lay between the germline ends.